Given below is one T cell receptor beta chain in context. This entry comes from a study of blood T cell repertoires in COVID-19. Study at large: The United States, Italy and Spain were the sources of the acute and convalescent COVID-19 samples.

This CDR3 is built from 16 residues. Germline V lookup: CDR1 SGHNT, CDR2 YYREEE (reference sequence). The trim removed 5 bases at V and 0 bases at J, leaving 4 bases unmatched. Clones were sequenced by immunoSEQ multiplex PCR, and TCRdb holds only the in-frame ones, with some missing. The profile shows 350,000 or so clones, more than 70% of them singletons. The sample consisted of peripheral blood. The source of this sequence is a man aged 25-45 years with active or convalescent COVID-19. The chain is built from TRBV5-4 and TRBJ2-6, with 8 bases identical to TRBD2. This chain's CDR3 is CASRAAGGSGANVLTF. The CDR3 coding sequence is TGTGCCAGCAGGGCCGCGGGGGGCTCTGGGGCCAACGTCCTGACTTTC.